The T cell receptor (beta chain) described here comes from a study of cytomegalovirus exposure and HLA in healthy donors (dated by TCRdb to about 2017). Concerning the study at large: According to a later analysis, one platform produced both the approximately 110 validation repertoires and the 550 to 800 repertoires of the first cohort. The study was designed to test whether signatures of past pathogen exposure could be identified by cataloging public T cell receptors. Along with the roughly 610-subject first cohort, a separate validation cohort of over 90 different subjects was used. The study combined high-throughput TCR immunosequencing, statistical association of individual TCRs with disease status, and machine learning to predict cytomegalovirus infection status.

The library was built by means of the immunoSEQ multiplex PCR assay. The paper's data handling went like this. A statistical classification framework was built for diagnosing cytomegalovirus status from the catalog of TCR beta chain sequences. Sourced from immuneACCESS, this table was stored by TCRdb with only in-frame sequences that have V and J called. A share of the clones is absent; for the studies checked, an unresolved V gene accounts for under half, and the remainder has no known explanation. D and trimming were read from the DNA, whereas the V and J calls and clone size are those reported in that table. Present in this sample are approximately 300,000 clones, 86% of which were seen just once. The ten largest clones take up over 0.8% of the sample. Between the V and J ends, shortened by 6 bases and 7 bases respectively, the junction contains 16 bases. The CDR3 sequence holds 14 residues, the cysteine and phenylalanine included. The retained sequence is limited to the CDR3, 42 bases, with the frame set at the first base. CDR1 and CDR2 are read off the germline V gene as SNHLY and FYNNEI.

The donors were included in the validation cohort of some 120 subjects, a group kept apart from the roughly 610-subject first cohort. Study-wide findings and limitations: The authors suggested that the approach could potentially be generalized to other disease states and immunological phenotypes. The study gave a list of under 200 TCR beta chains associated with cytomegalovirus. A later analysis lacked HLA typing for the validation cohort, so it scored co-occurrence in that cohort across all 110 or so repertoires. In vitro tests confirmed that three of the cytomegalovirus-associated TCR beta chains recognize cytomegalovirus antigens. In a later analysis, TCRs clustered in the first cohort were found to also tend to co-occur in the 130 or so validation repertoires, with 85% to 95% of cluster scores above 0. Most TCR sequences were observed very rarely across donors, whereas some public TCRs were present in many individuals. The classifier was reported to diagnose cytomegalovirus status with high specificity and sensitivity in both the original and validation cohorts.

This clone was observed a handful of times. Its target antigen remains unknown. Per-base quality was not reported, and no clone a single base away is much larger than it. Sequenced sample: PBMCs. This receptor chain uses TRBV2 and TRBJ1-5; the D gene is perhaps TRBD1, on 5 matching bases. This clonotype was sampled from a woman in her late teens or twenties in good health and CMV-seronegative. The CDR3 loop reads CASSLGAGGQPQHF. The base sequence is TGTGCCAGCAGCCTCGGGGCTGGGGGGCAGCCCCAGCATTTT. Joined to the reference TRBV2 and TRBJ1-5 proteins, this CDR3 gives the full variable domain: EPEVTQTPSHQVTQMGQEVILRCVPISNHLYFYWYRQILGQKVEFLVSFYNNEISEKSEIFDDQFSVERPDGSNFTLKIRSTKLEDSAMYFCASSLGAGGQPQHFGDGTRLSIL.